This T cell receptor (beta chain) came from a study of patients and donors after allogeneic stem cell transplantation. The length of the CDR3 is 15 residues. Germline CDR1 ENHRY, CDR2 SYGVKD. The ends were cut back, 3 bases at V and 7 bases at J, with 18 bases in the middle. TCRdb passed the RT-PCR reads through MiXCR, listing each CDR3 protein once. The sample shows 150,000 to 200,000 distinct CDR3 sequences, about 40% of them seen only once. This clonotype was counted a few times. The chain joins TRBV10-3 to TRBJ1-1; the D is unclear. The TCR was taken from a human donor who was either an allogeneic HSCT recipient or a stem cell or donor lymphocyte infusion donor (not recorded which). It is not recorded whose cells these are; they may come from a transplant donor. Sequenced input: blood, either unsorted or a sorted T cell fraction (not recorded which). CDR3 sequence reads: CAISEAVTQTLEAFF. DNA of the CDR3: TGTGCCATCAGTGAAGCGGTGACACAAACACTTGAAGCTTTCTTT.